This is a list of T cell receptor beta chains from one sample in a study of blood T cells in healthy people across ages. Each CDR3 protein is one row after TCRdb ran MiXCR on the 5' RACE reads. The sample consists of 650,000 to 700,000 distinct CDR3 sequences, around 52% of them appearing once. The sequencing input was blood. These receptors all stem from a woman aged 80 or older in good health. Each CDR3 is given with its conserved first and last residue. The D gene is left open where the match is weak. Not all rows give a size; the values are once, few, many and, for expanded clones, a class.

abundance: .; v_gene: TRBV5-1; j_gene: TRBJ1-1; d_gene: .; CDR3nt: TGCGCCAGCAGCGTGACTTACAGGAGCACTGAAGCTTTCTTT; CDR3aa: CASSVTYRSTEAFF
abundance: .; v_gene: TRBV7-9; j_gene: TRBJ1-4; d_gene: TRBD1; CDR3nt: TGTGCCAGCAGCTTTGGACAGGGGGCTTCTAATGAAAAACTGTTTTTT; CDR3aa: CASSFGQGASNEKLFF
abundance: many; v_gene: TRBV2; j_gene: TRBJ2-1; d_gene: .; CDR3nt: TGTGCCAGCAGTGCGGGAGTCGGTAATGAGCAGTTCTTC; CDR3aa: CASSAGVGNEQFF
abundance: .; v_gene: TRBV5-1; j_gene: TRBJ2-1; d_gene: TRBD2; CDR3nt: TGCGCCAGCAGCTTGGGGTTGACGAATAGCGGGAGTTTCAATGAGCAGTTCTTC; CDR3aa: CASSLGLTNSGSFNEQFF
abundance: .; v_gene: TRBV28; j_gene: TRBJ2-7; d_gene: .; CDR3nt: TGTGCCAGCAGTTTGCTACGGGTAACTAGTGGCCCTGGGAAGCAGTACTTC; CDR3aa: CASSLLRVTSGPGKQYF
abundance: many; v_gene: TRBV12-3/TRBV12-4; j_gene: TRBJ1-2; d_gene: .; CDR3nt: TGTGCCAGCAGTTCCAGGGGATGGGCCGGCTACACCTTC; CDR3aa: CASSSRGWAGYTF
abundance: .; v_gene: TRBV18; j_gene: TRBJ2-7; d_gene: .; CDR3nt: TGTGCCAGCTCACCAGACCAGGGGGGAACCTACGAGCAGTACTTC; CDR3aa: CASSPDQGGTYEQYF
abundance: .; v_gene: TRBV4-2; j_gene: TRBJ2-7; d_gene: .; CDR3nt: TGTGCCAGCAGCCAGGGAAAGGCGGACTACGAGCAGTACTTC; CDR3aa: CASSQGKADYEQYF
abundance: .; v_gene: TRBV10-3; j_gene: TRBJ2-7; d_gene: TRBD1; CDR3nt: TGTGGCATCAGGGGACAGGGGGCGAGAACCTACGAGCAGTACTTC; CDR3aa: CGIRGQGARTYEQYF
abundance: few; v_gene: TRBV7-9; j_gene: TRBJ1-2; d_gene: TRBD1; CDR3nt: TGTGCCAGCAGCCCCTGGGAGACTCGACAGGGCCCCTATGGCTACACCTTC; CDR3aa: CASSPWETRQGPYGYTF
abundance: .; v_gene: TRBV5-1; j_gene: TRBJ2-2; d_gene: TRBD2; CDR3nt: TGCGCCAGCAGCGCGGGACTAGCGGGAAACGGGGAGCTGTTTTTT; CDR3aa: CASSAGLAGNGELFF
abundance: .; v_gene: TRBV27; j_gene: TRBJ2-7; d_gene: TRBD1; CDR3nt: TGTGCCAGCAGTTTTAGTACAGGGGCGTCTTACGAGCAGTACTTC; CDR3aa: CASSFSTGASYEQYF
abundance: many; v_gene: TRBV10-3; j_gene: TRBJ2-7; d_gene: TRBD2; CDR3nt: TGTGCCATCAGTGACTCGGGAGGACGGGCCTACGAGCAGTACTTC; CDR3aa: CAISDSGGRAYEQYF
abundance: .; v_gene: TRBV12-3/TRBV12-4; j_gene: TRBJ2-3; d_gene: .; CDR3nt: TGTGCCAGCAGCCGAGATGCGGCAGATACGCAGTATTTT; CDR3aa: CASSRDAADTQYF
abundance: .; v_gene: TRBV7-2; j_gene: TRBJ2-2; d_gene: .; CDR3nt: TGTGCCAGCAGCCCGGGACTGAACGCCGGGGAGCTGTTTTTT; CDR3aa: CASSPGLNAGELFF
abundance: .; v_gene: TRBV14; j_gene: TRBJ2-2; d_gene: .; CDR3nt: TGTGCCAGCAGCCAAGCTAGCGCCTTACTCGGGGAGCTGTTTTTT; CDR3aa: CASSQASALLGELFF
abundance: .; v_gene: TRBV13; j_gene: TRBJ2-4; d_gene: .; CDR3nt: TGTGCCAGCAGCTTAGAAAAGGGGCCAGGAAACATTCAGTACTTC; CDR3aa: CASSLEKGPGNIQYF
abundance: .; v_gene: TRBV12-3/TRBV12-4; j_gene: TRBJ1-4; d_gene: .; CDR3nt: TGTGCCAGCAGGTCGGGACTTAGGGTAACTAATGAAAAACTGTTTTTT; CDR3aa: CASRSGLRVTNEKLFF
abundance: .; v_gene: TRBV12-3/TRBV12-4; j_gene: TRBJ2-7; d_gene: TRBD1; CDR3nt: TGTGCCAGCAGTTTAGCGGAAAGGGACAGGGGAGAGCAGTACTTC; CDR3aa: CASSLAERDRGEQYF
abundance: .; v_gene: TRBV6-2/TRBV6-3; j_gene: TRBJ1-6; d_gene: .; CDR3nt: TGTGCCAGCAGTTCTATCGTCCTCGAAACAAACAATTCACCCCTCCACTTT; CDR3aa: CASSSIVLETNNSPLHF
abundance: many; v_gene: TRBV7-3; j_gene: TRBJ2-3; d_gene: .; CDR3nt: TGTGCCAGCAGCTACTCCCCCGTGGGTACGCAGTATTTT; CDR3aa: CASSYSPVGTQYF
abundance: .; v_gene: TRBV5-1; j_gene: TRBJ2-1; d_gene: .; CDR3nt: TGCGCCAGCAGCTCCGGGGGAACCAATGAGCAGTTCTTC; CDR3aa: CASSSGGTNEQFF
abundance: .; v_gene: TRBV28; j_gene: TRBJ1-2; d_gene: .; CDR3nt: TGTGCCAGCAGTCTATGGACGGATGGCTACACCTTC; CDR3aa: CASSLWTDGYTF
abundance: many; v_gene: TRBV3-1; j_gene: TRBJ2-7; d_gene: TRBD2; CDR3nt: TGTGCCAGCAGCTTAGCGGGAGGGCAAAACGAGCAGTACTTC; CDR3aa: CASSLAGGQNEQYF
abundance: once; v_gene: TRBV10-3; j_gene: TRBJ2-1; d_gene: TRBD2; CDR3nt: TGTGCCATCAGTGGTCCGGGGGAGGGTGAGCAGTTCTTC; CDR3aa: CAISGPGEGEQFF
abundance: .; v_gene: TRBV2; j_gene: TRBJ1-5; d_gene: TRBD1; CDR3nt: TGTGCCAGCAGTCGAGGGGGCAGGGATCAGCCCCAGCATTTT; CDR3aa: CASSRGGRDQPQHF
abundance: .; v_gene: TRBV13; j_gene: TRBJ2-5; d_gene: TRBD1; CDR3nt: TGTGCCAGCAGCCTACAGGGACAGTCCTACGGGCAGTACTTC; CDR3aa: CASSLQGQSYGQYF
abundance: .; v_gene: TRBV2; j_gene: TRBJ2-2; d_gene: TRBD2; CDR3nt: TGTGCCAGTACCGGACTAGCGGGAGACGGCGGGGAGCTGTTTTTT; CDR3aa: CASTGLAGDGGELFF
abundance: .; v_gene: TRBV29-1; j_gene: TRBJ2-1; d_gene: .; CDR3nt: TGCAGCGTTGAAACAACAGGAAACAATGAGCAGTTCTTC; CDR3aa: CSVETTGNNEQFF
abundance: few; v_gene: TRBV25-1; j_gene: TRBJ1-5; d_gene: .; CDR3nt: TGTGCCAGCAGTCTGGACGGGCCAGGGCCCCAGCATTTT; CDR3aa: CASSLDGPGPQHF
abundance: .; v_gene: TRBV29-1; j_gene: TRBJ1-3; d_gene: TRBD1; CDR3nt: TGCAGCGCGGACAGGGGAGGAAACACCATATATTTT; CDR3aa: CSADRGGNTIYF
abundance: .; v_gene: TRBV14; j_gene: TRBJ2-7; d_gene: .; CDR3nt: TGTGCCAGCAGCCAAGAGTCTGAGGTCTGGGGTAAGCAGTACTTC; CDR3aa: CASSQESEVWGKQYF
abundance: .; v_gene: TRBV2; j_gene: TRBJ2-1; d_gene: TRBD2; CDR3nt: TGTGCCAGCAGGATAGCGGGGCGGAGATACGATGAGCAGTTCTTC; CDR3aa: CASRIAGRRYDEQFF
abundance: .; v_gene: TRBV7-2; j_gene: TRBJ2-3; d_gene: TRBD2; CDR3nt: TGTGCCAGCGGGAGGTTAGCGGGGGATTCGGATACGCAGTATTTT; CDR3aa: CASGRLAGDSDTQYF
abundance: few; v_gene: TRBV7-9; j_gene: TRBJ2-1; d_gene: TRBD1; CDR3nt: TGTGCCAGCAGCACTACAGGGGGGAATGAGCAGTTCTTC; CDR3aa: CASSTTGGNEQFF
abundance: .; v_gene: TRBV3-1; j_gene: TRBJ2-7; d_gene: .; CDR3nt: TGTGCCAGCAGCCACGGCAGCCCCTACGAGCAGTACTTC; CDR3aa: CASSHGSPYEQYF
abundance: many; v_gene: TRBV28; j_gene: TRBJ1-5; d_gene: .; CDR3nt: TGTGCCAGCGGCCCCGGGGGGCTGAAGCCCCAGCATTTT; CDR3aa: CASGPGGLKPQHF
abundance: few; v_gene: TRBV30; j_gene: TRBJ1-5; d_gene: .; CDR3nt: TGTGCCTGGAGTGCGGGGGTTGCGAGTAAGCCCCAGCATTTT; CDR3aa: CAWSAGVASKPQHF
abundance: .; v_gene: TRBV11-2; j_gene: TRBJ1-6; d_gene: .; CDR3nt: TGTGCCAGCAGCCACGAGCAGGGAGGCCATTCACCCCTCCACTTT; CDR3aa: CASSHEQGGHSPLHF
abundance: .; v_gene: TRBV2; j_gene: TRBJ2-7; d_gene: .; CDR3nt: TGTGCCAGCAGCGAACATCAACTGCCCTCCGAGCAGTACTTC; CDR3aa: CASSEHQLPSEQYF
abundance: few; v_gene: TRBV5-1; j_gene: TRBJ1-5; d_gene: .; CDR3nt: TGCGCCAGCAGCTTGGGACCCGAGCGCAATCAGCCCCAGCATTTT; CDR3aa: CASSLGPERNQPQHF
abundance: .; v_gene: TRBV7-2; j_gene: TRBJ2-1; d_gene: TRBD2; CDR3nt: TGTGCCAGCAGCTTAGAGGGTAGCGGGACCTACAATGAGCAGTTCTTC; CDR3aa: CASSLEGSGTYNEQFF